This T cell receptor (beta chain) was sequenced in a study of blood T cells in healthy people across ages (dated by TCRdb to between 2015 and 2016). Broadly, across the study: In model experiments, template switching captured roughly one uniquely barcoded TCR beta cDNA molecule for every two T cells. To track age-related changes in TCR beta repertoire diversity, the study relied on deep sequencing normalized with unique cDNA molecular identifiers. The donors were divided into four age groups: young (average roughly 15 years), middle-aged (about 40), aged (approximately 62) and long-lived (more than 75). Two additional independent replicas of 1 million unique cDNA reads from the same blood draw were analyzed for two donors (one aged 18 to 30 and one aged 80 or older). The investigation overall reported the following: Total diversity estimates from one million sequenced T cells were considered lower bounds and underestimates. Because donor CMV infection status was unknown, age-related changes in expanded clonotypes were potentially confounded. Because profiling used bulk unsorted PBMCs, naive and antigen-experienced compartments could not be compared conclusively. Observed TCR beta diversity per million T cells fell roughly linearly with age, and a significant reduction was already apparent by age approximately 40. The percentage of naive T cells measured by flow cytometry correlated strongly with observed TCR beta diversity. Compared with the aged group, more naive CD4+ T cells, fewer expanded clones and increased TCR diversity were shown by the long-lived group, suggesting age selection.

Library prep was done by 5' RACE. The sample was run on an Illumina HiSeq 2500. A second PCR of roughly 7 to 11 cycles was performed with a sample-barcoded 5' primer and a J-beta primer mix. Each TCR beta cDNA molecule received a unique molecular identifier from a template-switch 5' adaptor carrying 12 random nucleotides. Each sample yielded at least 2.5 million CDR3-containing paired-end reads. The Mint cDNA synthesis kit, primed by a TRBC-specific oligonucleotide, was used to synthesize first-strand cDNA from all RNA. Following uracil-DNA glycosylase treatment, a first 18-cycle PCR with universal primers M1SS and BC2_uni_R was performed on all cDNA. On the study's bioinformatics: Each sample was normalized by randomly selecting 1 million high-quality reads, each carrying a distinct molecular identifier. Reads sharing molecular identifiers were discarded rather than binned into consensus sequences. MiTCR, with a Q25 quality threshold and the strictest error-elimination algorithm, was used for CDR3 identification, clonotype clustering and error correction. A nonparametric unseen species model with Euler transformation was used to estimate a lower bound on total TCR beta diversity. TCRdb applied fastp at Q25 and MiXCR to the public reads, then kept only in-frame beta chains. Identical CDR3 proteins give one entry, which carries the most common genes and DNA. V and J calls and clone size were set by TCRdb, not the authors. For this sample the table gives some 760,000 distinct CDR3 sequences, of which roughly 25% were detected only once. The ten largest make up around 3.6% of the sample.

From the cysteine through the phenylalanine, the CDR3 covers 15 amino acids. Of all the DNA, just the CDR3 is kept, 45 bases in frame from base 1. Based on the germline V gene, the CDR1 and CDR2 sequences are MNHEY and SVGEGT. V lost 5 bases and J lost 2 bases; the stretch between them is 14 bases long. Systemically healthy Caucasian individuals from Russia, approximately 39 in total and aged roughly 6 to 90 years, were included as donors. Ten milliliters of peripheral blood were collected from each donor into EDTA-treated Vacutainer tubes. PBMCs were isolated by Ficoll-Paque density-gradient centrifugation, with at least 7 million obtained per sample. Trizol reagent was used to extract total RNA from the PBMCs, yielding at least 6 micrograms per sample. The percentages of naive CD45RAhigh/CD27high T cells were determined by flow cytometry on a PBMC aliquot from every donor. A word on this clonotype: This clone's antigen is unknown. Base-call qualities are not available, and no considerably larger clone is one nucleotide away.

The sample was also linked to a second study, of T cells of mothers and their children. The second paper further reports: Donors were nine systemically healthy Caucasian individuals: three mothers and their six children. cDNA synthesis consumed the entire amount of extracted RNA, loaded at around 1.5 ug RNA in each 15 ul reaction. Sample barcodes and 2-4 random nucleotides were added via the M1S primer in the second PCR. Over 10 million TCR beta CDR3 reads came from each mother, compared with approximately 3.1 million reads from each child. Thymic selection similarly shapes TCR recombination output in related and unrelated pairs, with minor effect from inherited differences. Normalized repertoire overlap was always slightly but never significantly higher in related than unrelated mother-child pairs. No persistent microchimeric T cell clones were found, with a detection sensitivity of approximately 95 clones per million clonotypes. Deep NGS was used in the study to compare the TCR beta repertoires of mothers and children and to look for features that separate related mother-child pairs from unrelated individuals. On average, the children were around 11 +/- 4 years old, while the mothers were 40 +/- 4 years old. After adapters were ligated using NEBNext reagents, the libraries underwent 100+100 nt paired-end sequencing on an Illumina HiSeq 2000. Mother and child libraries were prepared a month apart and sequenced in separate runs to prevent cross-contamination. Between about 500,000 and 2,100,000 distinct TCR beta clonotypes were identified per donor. Naive TCR beta clonotypes were estimated from low-frequency clonotypes matched to each donor's FACS-determined naive share, without sorting.

The TCR sequence derives from a boy between 10 and 17 years old in good health. Sequenced sample: blood. This sequence uses TRBV6-2 or TRBV6-3 and TRBJ2-3; D gene: possibly TRBD1, on 5 matching bases. At the DNA level, the sequence is TGTGCCAGCAGTGCCCGTCAGGGATTCACAGATACGCAGTATTTT. Translated, it reads CASSARQGFTDTQYF.